The 32 T cell receptor beta chains reported below all come from one sample, sequenced in a study of blood T cells in healthy people across ages. Sample-barcoded 5' priming and a J-beta primer mix drove a second PCR of roughly 7 to 11 cycles. TCRdb re-analysed the 5' RACE reads in MiXCR, keeping a single row per CDR3 protein. The sample contains about 640,000 distinct CDR3 sequences, 58% of which appear only once. The specimen was blood. The origin of the receptors is a man in his fifties or sixties in good health.

This clonotype is a singleton in its sample. V and J are TRBV6-5 and TRBJ1-6; possible D gene TRBD1, 5 bases. Trimming removed 6 bases from V and 7 bases from J, with 13 bases in between. There are 14 residues in the CDR3. The germline gives CDR1 MNHEY, CDR2 SVGAGI. For the CDR3, the DNA is TGTGCCAGCAGCCTGGGGGGTAAAAATTCACCCCTCCACTTT. This encodes CASSLGGKNSPLHF.

V is TRBV3-1 and J is TRBJ2-5; 10 nucleotides line up with TRBD2. Germline-derived CDR1 and CDR2 are LGHDT and YNNKEL (reference sequence). The CDR3 has 16 amino acids. The J segment lost 1 base and the V segment lost 6 bases, leaving 8 bases of the junction unmatched. The DNA for the CDR3 is TGTGCCAGCAGAAAAGGACCTAGCGGGGGCCAAGAGACCCAGTACTTC. Its protein is CASRKGPSGGQETQYF.

This clonotype was seen just once. This chain uses TRBV5-1 with TRBJ2-5; TRBD2 is a possible D gene (5 bases). V dropped 4 bases and J dropped 2 bases, with 27 bases sitting between them. CDR1 and CDR2 from the germline V gene are SGHRS and YFSETQ. The CDR3 sequence is 19 residues long. For the CDR3, the DNA is TGCGCCAGCAGCCGAGGACCATCAACGGAGACAAGGACTCAAGAGACCCAGTACTTC. Translated, it gives CASSRGPSTETRTQETQYF.

This chain connects TRBV6-6 to TRBJ1-6, with D possibly being TRBD1 (5 bases). V was pared by 9 bases and J by 4 bases, with 10 bases between. Germline CDR1 MNHNY, CDR2 SVGAGI (reference sequence). The CDR3 length is 13 residues. The CDR3 reads CASWAGYNSPLHF. The CDR3 DNA reads as TGTGCCAGTTGGGCAGGGTATAATTCACCCCTCCACTTT.

The chain uses TRBV5-1 and TRBJ1-2; D is undetermined. V was shortened by 3 bases and J by 6 bases, with 15 bases between the two germline ends. This CDR3 is 14 amino acids long. Per the germline V gene, CDR1 is SGHRS and CDR2 is YFSETQ. The CDR3 DNA reads as TGCGCCAGCAGCTCGACATCGGGCTCGAATGGCTACACCTTC. This sequence encodes CASSSTSGSNGYTF.

The rearrangement joins TRBV11-2 to TRBJ2-3, with TRBD1 matching over 10 bases. CDR3 length equals 15 residues. V dropped 5 bases and J dropped 4; count of bases not matched to a gene: 6. Germline CDR1 is SGHAT and CDR2 is FQNNGV. DNA for the CDR3: TGTGCCAGCAGCCCGGGACAGGGGAGAGCAGATACGCAGTATTTT. Amino acid sequence: CASSPGQGRADTQYF.

This clonotype was detected a few times. V usage is TRBV11-2 and J usage is TRBJ2-1; TRBD1 or TRBD2 may be the D gene (7 bases each). The CDR3 length is 14 residues. The V and J ends lost 2 bases and 9 bases respectively, with 14 bases between them. The germline V gene has CDR1 SGHAT and CDR2 FQNNGV. The CDR3 DNA reads as TGTGCCAGCAGCTTAAATACCAGGGGGGGTGAGCAGTTCTTC. Translation gives CASSLNTRGGEQFF.

This clonotype was picked up a small number of times. V is TRBV20-1 and J is TRBJ2-3, with 11 nucleotides matching TRBD2. Germline assignment: CDR1 DFQATT and CDR2 SNEGSKA (reference sequence). CDR3 length: 12 amino acids. CDR3 DNA: TGCAGCACTAGCGGGGGAACAGATACGCAGTATTTT. Translated: CSTSGGTDTQYF.

The chain combines TRBV3-1 with TRBJ2-6, with 9 nucleotides matching TRBD1. The CDR3 extends over 17 amino acids. V lost 2 bases, J lost 2 bases, and 4 bases stayed unmatched. Germline assignment: CDR1 LGHDT and CDR2 YNNKEL (reference sequence). In DNA form, the CDR3 reads TGTGCCAGCAGCCAATGGACAGGGGAGCCTGGGGCCAACGTCCTGACTTTC. It translates to CASSQWTGEPGANVLTF.

This chain uses TRBV3-1 with TRBJ2-5; D gene unclear. The CDR3 runs 15 residues. Per the germline V gene, CDR1 is LGHDT and CDR2 is YNNKEL (reference sequence). Deletions cut 2 bases from V and 5 bases from J, with 15 bases between. The CDR3 is CASSQMRQSVETQYF. Here the CDR3 DNA reads TGTGCCAGCAGCCAAATGAGGCAGTCCGTGGAGACCCAGTACTTC.

Note on this clonotype: One end of the junction varies from germline; a read error may be responsible. This chain links TRBV11-2 with TRBJ2-6; D is ambiguous. This CDR3 comprises 13 residues. CDR1 is SGHAT, CDR2 FQNNGV, per germline. The CDR3 nucleotides are TGTGCCAACAGCCCCGGGTGGGCCGACGTCCTGACTTTC. It yields the protein CANSPGWADVLTF. The full variable domain, completed using reference TRBV11-2 and TRBJ2-6, is EAGVAQSPRYKIIEKRQSVAFWCNPISGHATLYWYQQILGQGPKLLIQFQNNGVVDDSQLPKDRFSAERLKGVDSTLKIQPAKLEDSAVYLCANSPGWADVLTFGAGSRLTVL.

The chain couples TRBV4-1 to TRBJ2-4; 7 positions match TRBD1. The CDR3 is made up of 14 amino acids. The V gene end was trimmed by 3 bases and the J gene end by 8 bases; junction bases not matched to a gene: 7. CDR1 and CDR2 from the germline V gene are MGHRA and YSYEKL. CDR3 coding DNA: TGCGCCAGCAGCCACCCAGGGGGTAGTTACATTCAGTACTTC. This gives the protein CASSHPGGSYIQYF.

The chain couples TRBV7-2 to TRBJ2-1, with D perhaps matching TRBD2 (5 bases). Germline values: CDR1 SGHTA, CDR2 FQGNSA. This CDR3 has 14 residues. Trimming cost V 3 bases and J 4 bases, with 10 bases left between them. The CDR3 DNA reads as TGTGCCAGCAGCTTTGGAGCGGCTTACAATGAGCAGTTCTTC. It specifies CASSFGAAYNEQFF.

The chain combines TRBV11-2 with TRBJ1-5, with no clear D. With 0 bases removed from V and 3 bases from J, the gap between germline ends came to 9 bases. This CDR3 has 15 amino acids. The germline V gene encodes CDR1 SGHAT and CDR2 FQNNGV. This CDR3 is CASSLDGRDNQPQHF. The CDR3 coding sequence is TGTGCCAGCAGCTTAGACGGGCGGGACAATCAGCCCCAGCATTTT.

V is TRBV6-5 and J is TRBJ2-2, with TRBD2 as a possible D gene (5 bases). Germline V gene sequence: CDR1 MNHEY, CDR2 SVGAGI. This CDR3 is built from 16 residues. V lost 2 bases, J lost 1 base, and 11 bases lay in between. The CDR3 spells CASSYRRDLNTGELFF. CDR3 nucleotides: TGTGCCAGCAGTTACCGACGGGATTTGAACACCGGGGAGCTGTTTTTT.

In nucleotides, the CDR3 is TGTGCCAGCTCACCCTCGGGGGGGGGCGATACTGAAGCTTTCTTT. Translated: CASSPSGGGDTEAFF. The chain employs TRBV18 and TRBJ1-1; D is possibly TRBD1 (6 bases). V was trimmed by 3 bases and J by 5 bases, leaving 16 bases between them. There are 15 residues in the CDR3. Germline-derived CDR1 and CDR2 are KGHSH and LQKENI. Filled out from reference TRBV18 and TRBJ1-1, the complete variable domain reads NAGVMQNPRHLVRRRGQEARLRCSPMKGHSHVYWYRQLPEEGLKFMVYLQKENIIDESGMPKERFSAEFPKEGPSILRIQQVVRGDSAAYFCASSPSGGGDTEAFFGQGTRLTVV.

This clonotype was detected ten times or more. V usage is TRBV29-1 and J usage is TRBJ2-1; D unclear. The length of the CDR3 is 14 residues. The germline gives CDR1 SQVTM, CDR2 ANQGSEA. The V and J ends lost 0 bases and 4 bases respectively, with 10 bases between them. CDR3 bases: TGCAGCGTTGAAGAGACGCTAGGGTACAATGAGCAGTTCTTC. Protein product: CSVEETLGYNEQFF.

A few counts support this clonotype. The rearrangement links TRBV3-1 to TRBJ1-2; possibly TRBD1 for D (5 bases). The CDR3 is 15 residues long. V dropped 2 bases and J dropped 4 bases, with 14 bases sitting between them. From germline, CDR1 is LGHDT and CDR2 YNNKEL (reference sequence). CDR3 DNA: TGTGCCAGCAGCCAAACCTTGACAGACCTCTATGGCTACACCTTC. It codes for CASSQTLTDLYGYTF.

The CDR3 nucleotides are TGTGCCAGCAGCCGAGAGCGGGGTTCGGGCTATGGCTACACCTTC. It translates to CASSRERGSGYGYTF. The chain couples TRBV3-1 to TRBJ1-2; D is undetermined. CDR1 is LGHDT and CDR2 is YNNKEL in the germline V gene (reference sequence). V lost 4 bases and J lost 4, with 16 bases in between. The CDR3 consists of 15 residues.

V is TRBV24-1 and J is TRBJ1-5; 7 positions agree with TRBD1. The V gene end was trimmed by 5 bases and the J gene end by 3 bases; junction bases not matched to a gene: 6. CDR3 length equals 15 residues. Germline assignment: CDR1 KGHDR and CDR2 SFDVKD. Here the CDR3 reads CATSGSGQTNQPQHF. The CDR3 nucleotides read TGTGCCACCAGTGGATCGGGACAGACCAATCAGCCCCAGCATTTT.

This chain joins TRBV7-9 and TRBJ2-1, with D unresolved. CDR1 is SEHNR and CDR2 is FQNEAQ in the germline V gene (reference sequence). Trimming removed 5 bases at V and 0 bases at J, with 14 bases between. The CDR3 length is 16 residues. The DNA of the CDR3 is TGTGCCAGCAGCCCACCAGGCAGGAGCTCCTACAATGAGCAGTTCTTC. Translated: CASSPPGRSSYNEQFF.

This chain links TRBV6-6 with TRBJ2-1, with 11 bases identical to TRBD1. Near its end, the DNA agrees better with TRBJ2-7, so the J call may be wrong. This CDR3 is built from 15 residues. From germline, CDR1 is MNHNY and CDR2 SVGAGI (reference sequence). In DNA form, the CDR3 reads TGTGCCAGCAACGACCCCGGGACAGGGGGCTACGAGCAGTACTTC. Translating it yields CASNDPGTGGYEQYF.

This clonotype was seen more than once but under ten times. The chain links TRBV29-1 to TRBJ2-5; D tentatively fits TRBD1 or TRBD2 (6 bases each). The CDR3 consists of 17 residues. Looked up from germline, CDR1 is SQVTM and CDR2 is ANQGSEA. V was trimmed by 6 bases and J by 2 bases, leaving 25 bases between them. The CDR3 sequence: CSVATGVGGDFQETQYF. CDR3 nucleotide sequence: TGCAGCGTAGCAACCGGGGTCGGGGGCGACTTTCAAGAGACCCAGTACTTC.

This chain uses TRBV2 with TRBJ2-5, with a weak D call TRBD1 (6 bases). Trimming took 8 bases from V and 2 from J, leaving 9 bases between them. Germline CDR1 and CDR2: SNHLY and FYNNEI. This CDR3 is 12 amino acids long. The CDR3 DNA follows: TGTGCCAGCCAGGGGATACAAGAGACCCAGTACTTC. It codes for CASQGIQETQYF.

This clonotype showed up just a few times. The V gene is TRBV6-2 or TRBV6-3, the J gene TRBJ2-7; D gene unclear. This CDR3 is 11 amino acids long. The germline V and J ends were trimmed by 6 bases and 7 bases, with 10 bases remaining between them. The V gene's germline CDR1 is MNHEY and CDR2 SVGEGT. CDR3 sequence (DNA): TGTGCCAGCAGCCACACGACGGAGCAGTACTTC. It codes for CASSHTTEQYF.

The chain uses TRBV7-8 and TRBJ1-4; 7 positions match TRBD1. CDR3 length: 14 amino acids. Germline CDR1 is SGHVS and CDR2 is FQNEAQ. V trimming: 5 bases; J trimming: 3 bases; junction bases outside the gene matches: 3. The CDR3 sequence is CASSPTGSNEKLFF. The CDR3 region has the DNA TGTGCCAGCAGCCCGACAGGGTCTAATGAAAAACTGTTTTTT.

V and J are TRBV5-6 and TRBJ1-2, with D possibly being TRBD1 (6 bases). The CDR3 runs to 16 residues. V lost 2 bases, J lost 0 bases, and 14 bases lay in between. The germline V gene encodes CDR1 SGHDT and CDR2 YYEEEE. CDR3 nucleotide sequence: TGTGCCAGCAGCTTTGAGGACAGCAGAGCTAACTATGGCTACACCTTC. It specifies CASSFEDSRANYGYTF. Looking up the rest from reference TRBV5-6 and TRBJ1-2 gives the full variable domain: DAGVTQSPTHLIKTRGQQVTLRCSPKSGHDTVSWYQQALGQGPQFIFQYYEEEERQRGNFPDRFSGHQFPNYSSELNVNALLLGDSALYLCASSFEDSRANYGYTFGSGTRLTVV.

Points on this clonotype: A read error may produce the germline difference seen at one junction end. The chain carries TRBV2 and TRBJ1-1, with 8 bases aligning to TRBD1. The CDR3 totals 13 residues. Per germline, CDR1 SNHLY and CDR2 FYNNEI. The CDR3 DNA sequence: TGTGCCAGCAGGTACAGGGGGAACGCTGAAGCTTTCTTT. Translation: CASRYRGNAEAFF.

This clonotype was picked up a small number of times. The gene calls are TRBV7-9 and TRBJ1-6, with D tentatively TRBD1 (5 bases). Trimming took 4 bases from V and 9 from J, leaving 13 bases between them. Germline V gives CDR1 SEHNR, CDR2 FQNEAQ (reference sequence). The CDR3 loop spans 14 amino acids. This CDR3 is CASSSGTDRSPLHF. The DNA for the CDR3 is TGTGCCAGCAGCTCCGGGACCGACCGTTCACCCCTCCACTTT.

This clonotype was picked up one time. The gene calls are TRBV28 and TRBJ2-1; the match to TRBD1 covers 10 bases. V dropped 5 bases and J dropped 10; count of bases not matched to a gene: 17. Germline V CDR1 and CDR2: MDHEN, SYDVKM. CDR3 length equals 17 residues. The CDR3 region is CASSGQGDPKGVREQFF. In DNA form, the CDR3 reads TGTGCCAGCAGTGGACAGGGGGACCCCAAAGGTGTCAGGGAGCAGTTCTTC.

This clonotype was seen just once. The chain is built from TRBV29-1 and TRBJ2-1; D may be TRBD2 (5 bases). The end of the DNA aligns better with TRBJ2-7, so the J call may be wrong. The CDR3 length is 13 residues. Per germline, CDR1 SQVTM and CDR2 ANQGSEA. The CDR3 DNA follows: TGCAGCGGGACTCTGAGCTCCTACAATGAGCAGTACTTC. This encodes CSGTLSSYNEQYF.

This rearrangement joins TRBV10-1 to TRBJ2-1; 8 nucleotides align to TRBD1. The CDR3 runs 18 residues. The germline gives CDR1 WNHNN, CDR2 SYGVQD (reference sequence). Losses at the gene ends were 2 bases for V and 2 bases for J; bases not matched to a gene: 11. Here the CDR3 DNA reads TGCGCCAGCAGTGAGGCCAGGGCAGGGGGCGGCCCCTACAATGAGCAGTTCTTC. This gives the protein CASSEARAGGGPYNEQFF.